This is a list of T cell receptor beta chains from one sample in a study of CD8+ T cells in alopecia areata. Libraries were prepared by immunoSEQ multiplex PCR; TCRdb keeps only in-frame clonotypes and omits some of them. Of fewer than 110,000 clones listed, 84% are singletons. The sample consisted of CD8+ T cells sorted from blood, taken at week 24, from a patient treated with tofacitinib. The receptor set was obtained from a human donor with alopecia areata. Each CDR3 is given with its conserved first and last residue. Each record gives: V gene, J gene, D gene, clone size, CDR3 DNA, CDR3 protein. D genes are given only for firm matches. Clone size is not always given. Where it is, it says once, few, many or a class for expanded clones.

TRBV29-1	TRBJ1-1	-	-	TGCAGCGTTGAATCCGGTTGGGACAAGGAAGCTTTCTTT	CSVESGWDKEAFF
TRBV5-4	TRBJ1-2	-	-	TGTGCCAGCACCCCCTTGGGTAACTTTAACTATGGCTACACCTTC	CASTPLGNFNYGYTF
TRBV13	TRBJ2-2	-	-	TGTGCCAGCAGCTTAGGCTTGGTCGAAGGGCTCACCGGGGAGCTGTTTTTT	CASSLGLVEGLTGELFF
TRBV10-3	TRBJ2-7	TRBD2	-	TGTGCCATCAGTGGGCCGACTAGCGGGCTCTCCTACGAGCAGTACTTC	CAISGPTSGLSYEQYF
TRBV2	TRBJ2-6	-	-	TGTGCCAGCAGTACAGGGAACTCTGGGGCCAACGTCCTGACTTTC	CASSTGNSGANVLTF
TRBV13	TRBJ2-1	TRBD2	-	TGTGCCAGCAGCTCGGGACTAGTGGGGGATGAGCAGTTCTTC	CASSSGLVGDEQFF
TRBV29-1	TRBJ2-7	TRBD1	once	TGCAGCGTGCGGGACAGGGGGCTCTACGAGCAGTACTTC	CSVRDRGLYEQYF
TRBV7-2	TRBJ1-2	-	-	TGTGCCAGCAGCTTAGATAAGTATGGCTACACCTTC	CASSLDKYGYTF
TRBV4-3	TRBJ1-1	-	-	TGCGCCAGCAGCCAATCTTACAGGGATTTGAACACTGAAGCTTTCTTT	CASSQSYRDLNTEAFF
TRBV23-1	TRBJ2-5	-	few	TGCGCCAGCAGTCAATCGTCGGGTGGAACCTGGGAGACCCAGTACTTC	CASSQSSGGTWETQYF
TRBV6-5	TRBJ2-7	-	-	TGTGCCAGCAGCCCCGGGATCCAGGTCGGCGAGCAGTACTTC	CASSPGIQVGEQYF
TRBV4-1	TRBJ2-1	TRBD1	-	TGCGCCAGCAGCCCAACAGGGGATGAGCAGTTCTTC	CASSPTGDEQFF
TRBV7-9	TRBJ2-6	-	-	TGTGCCGGAGCGGTCCTGTCTGGGGCCAACGTCCTGACTTTC	CAGAVLSGANVLTF
TRBV29-1	TRBJ2-2	-	-	TGCAGCGTTGACGCAGGGAACACCGGGGAGCTGTTTTTT	CSVDAGNTGELFF
TRBV4-2	TRBJ2-5	-	-	TGTGCCAGCAGCCAAGATGGTCAGGGAGATTGGTACTTC	CASSQDGQGDWYF
TRBV4-1	TRBJ2-1	TRBD1	-	TGCGCCAGCAGCTTTCGACAGGGGGCTAATGAGCAGTTCTTC	CASSFRQGANEQFF
TRBV7-9	TRBJ2-5	TRBD2	-	TGTGCCAGCAGCTTAGTTACTAGCGGGGACTTACAAGAGACCCAGTACTTC	CASSLVTSGDLQETQYF
TRBV7-2	TRBJ2-7	-	few	TGTGCCAGCAGCCCCTATGTAGGCTACGAGCAGTACTTC	CASSPYVGYEQYF
TRBV5-1	TRBJ2-1	-	-	TGCGCCAGCAGTTCACCGGGACACTTGCTTTACAATGAGCAGTTCTTC	CASSSPGHLLYNEQFF
TRBV29-1	TRBJ2-7	-	-	TGCAGCGTTGCAACTACGGACGAGCAGTACTTC	CSVATTDEQYF
TRBV7-7	TRBJ2-5	-	-	TGTGCTAGCAGTCGGGCCGTGGGCCCCCAAGAGACCCAGTACTTC	CASSRAVGPQETQYF
TRBV7-9	TRBJ1-1	-	-	TGTGCCAGCAGCTTAGGGACCACTGAAGCTTTCTTT	CASSLGTTEAFF
TRBV6-6	TRBJ1-1	-	-	TGTGCCAGCAGCCTAGGGGCTCGAACTGAAGCTTTCTTT	CASSLGARTEAFF
TRBV5-1	TRBJ1-2	-	few	TGCGCCAGCAGCGTATCGACAGAGAACTATGGCTACACCTTC	CASSVSTENYGYTF
TRBV4-2	TRBJ2-7	-	-	TGTGCCAGCAGACCTCCTCCCTACGAGCAGTACTTC	CASRPPPYEQYF
TRBV15	TRBJ1-1	-	once	TGTGCCACCAGCTCTTTACCGGGCGCGAACACTGAAGCTTTCTTT	CATSSLPGANTEAFF
TRBV7-9	TRBJ2-2	-	few	TGTGCCAGCAGCCCTGAAGCGAACACCGGGGAGCTGTTTTTT	CASSPEANTGELFF
TRBV21-1	TRBJ2-2	-	-	TGTGCCAGCAACATCACAGAGACCGCGAACACCGGGGAGCTGTTTTTT	CASNITETANTGELFF
TRBV4-3	TRBJ2-7	-	-	TGCGCCAGCAGCCCTACCTGGGCCGAGTCCTCCTACGAGCAGTACTTC	CASSPTWAESSYEQYF
TRBV6-1	TRBJ1-1	-	-	TGTGCCAGCAGTGAAGCTTGGGTTGCACATGAAGCTTTCTTT	CASSEAWVAHEAFF
TRBV10-3	TRBJ1-1	-	-	TGTGCCATCAGTGAGCCCGGGACGGCCCAAGCTTTCTTT	CAISEPGTAQAFF
TRBV7-9	TRBJ2-3	-	-	TGTGCCAGCAGCTTAGGCGGGTCCGGCACAGATACGCAGTATTTT	CASSLGGSGTDTQYF
TRBV14	TRBJ2-5	-	-	TGTGCCAGCAGCCAAGTTTCCCGGGCGGAGGGGCGGGAGACCCAGTACTTC	CASSQVSRAEGRETQYF
TRBV4-1	TRBJ1-6	-	-	TGCGCCAGCAGCCAAGCGACCTCTTATAATTCACCCCTCCACTTT	CASSQATSYNSPLHF
TRBV2	TRBJ2-2	TRBD2	-	TGTGCCATCCCGGGACTAGCGACGAACACCGGGGAGCTGTTTTTT	CAIPGLATNTGELFF
TRBV6-5	TRBJ1-2	-	-	TGTGCCAGCAGTTCCGGGACATACTATGGCTACACCTTC	CASSSGTYYGYTF
TRBV5-6	TRBJ2-1	-	-	TGTGCCAGCAGCCTGGAGTACAATGAGCAGTTCTTC	CASSLEYNEQFF
TRBV7-6	TRBJ2-2	-	-	TGTGCCAGCAGCTTAGGGGATACCGGGGAGCTGTTTTTT	CASSLGDTGELFF
TRBV27	TRBJ2-5	-	once	TGTGCCAGCACCCCTCTAGGGACCGCACAGACCCAGTACTTC	CASTPLGTAQTQYF
TRBV7-9	TRBJ2-5	TRBD1	-	TGTGCCAGCAGCGCTACAGGGGGCGGAGAGACCCAGTACTTC	CASSATGGGETQYF
TRBV30	TRBJ2-7	TRBD1	-	TGTGCCTGGAGTCCGGGACAGGGGCAAGACGAGCAGTACTTC	CAWSPGQGQDEQYF
TRBV6-5	TRBJ2-7	TRBD1	-	TGTGCCAGTGGACAGGCGTCCCTCCTAAACGAGCAGTACTTC	CASGQASLLNEQYF
TRBV4-1	TRBJ2-1	-	-	TGCGCCAGCAGCCAAGGGGGCAGGGCCTACAATGAGCAGTTCTTC	CASSQGGRAYNEQFF
TRBV27	TRBJ2-7	-	-	TGTGCCAGCAGCATCGGGGGTGACTACGAGCAGTACTTC	CASSIGGDYEQYF
TRBV6-5	TRBJ2-3	-	-	TGTGCCAGCAGTTCACAAATCGACGGTTTCACAGATACGCAGTATTTT	CASSSQIDGFTDTQYF
TRBV7-9	TRBJ1-1	-	-	TGTGCCAGCAATAAGGTTGAGACTGAAGCTTTCTTT	CASNKVETEAFF
TRBV6-5	TRBJ2-7	-	once	TGTGCCAGCAGTTATAGGACGGAAACCTACGAGCAGTACTTC	CASSYRTETYEQYF
TRBV6-5	TRBJ1-1	TRBD1	-	TGTGCCAGCAGTTACTCGGGACAGCTGAACACTGAAGCTTTCTTT	CASSYSGQLNTEAFF
TRBV7-9	TRBJ2-7	-	-	TGTGCCAGCAGCTCCGGGACCGGACACTACGAGCAGTACTTC	CASSSGTGHYEQYF